Below are 24 T cell receptor beta chains sequenced from a single sample in a study of OX40 agonist ivuxolimab in advanced cancers. Clones were read by immunoSEQ multiplex PCR, and TCRdb kept only the in-frame ones, dropping some. The table includes roughly 66,000 clones, 83% detected once. The specimen was CD4+ or CD8+ T cells sorted from blood, collected in a trial of the OX40 agonist ivuxolimab. The receptors stem from an adult with an advanced solid tumor such as melanoma, head and neck, liver or kidney cancer.

J is TRBJ2-2 and V is TRBV7-6; either TRBD1 or TRBD2 may supply D (5 bases each). Germline CDR1 and CDR2: SGHVS and FNYEAQ. V lost 2 bases and J lost 5, with 15 bases in between. The CDR3 covers 16 residues. The CDR3 DNA sequence: TGTGCCAGCAGCTTAATGGGCGGAGAGGGGACCGGGGAGCTGTTTTTT. The encoded protein is CASSLMGGEGTGELFF. Variable domain in full (rest from reference TRBV7-6 and TRBJ2-2): GAGVSQSPRYKVTKRGQDVALRCDPISGHVSLYWYRQALGQGPEFLTYFNYEAQQDKSGLPNDRFSAERPEGSISTLTIQRTEQRDSAMYRCASSLMGGEGTGELFFGEGSRLTVL.

The V call is TRBV19, the J call TRBJ1-1, with 7 nucleotides matching TRBD1. Germline trimming cut 5 bases from V and 7 bases from J; bases unmatched to any gene: 4. This CDR3 comprises 12 residues. Germline V gives CDR1 LNHDA, CDR2 SQIVND (reference sequence). The CDR3 loop reads CASSARTGEAFF. The CDR3 nucleotides read TGTGCCAGTAGTGCCCGGACAGGTGAAGCTTTCTTT.

This clone was detected once. V and J are TRBV28 and TRBJ1-5, with D possibly being TRBD1 (6 bases). The CDR3 has 15 amino acids. V lost 6 bases, J lost 2 bases, and 14 bases lay in between. CDR1 is MDHEN, CDR2 SYDVKM, per germline. CDR3 loop: CASSPEGVGNQPQHF. Written as DNA, the CDR3 is TGTGCCAGCAGCCCTGAGGGGGTTGGCAATCAGCCCCAGCATTTT.

The V and J genes are TRBV10-3 and TRBJ1-4, with a tentative D call TRBD1 (6 bases). Germline V CDR1 and CDR2: ENHRY, SYGVKD. The CDR3 consists of 14 residues. V was pared by 2 bases and J by 6 bases, with 10 bases between. The CDR3 coding sequence is TGTGCCATCAGTGAGGGACAGTCGGATGAAAAACTGTTTTTT. Residues: CAISEGQSDEKLFF.

This clone was recorded only once. The CDR3 DNA reads TGTGCCAGTAGTCGGGAGGGTATTCGCTCCTATGGCTACACCTTC. Translation: CASSREGIRSYGYTF. The chain has TRBV19 and TRBJ1-2; D ambiguous. The V end was cut by 5 bases, the J end by 4 bases, with 17 bases between. The CDR3 spans 15 residues. Germline lookup yields CDR1 LNHDA and CDR2 SQIVND (reference sequence).

The chain uses TRBV7-8 and TRBJ1-1; D unresolved. The CDR3 has 15 amino acids. Trimming stripped 1 base from V and 2 bases from J, with 11 bases between. Per the germline V gene, CDR1 is SGHVS and CDR2 is FQNEAQ. The CDR3, as DNA: TGTGCCAGCAGCTTAGTTTCGGGAGCTAACACTGAAGCTTTCTTT. Translated, it gives CASSLVSGANTEAFF.

The chain employs TRBV5-1 and TRBJ1-2; 10 positions agree with TRBD1. This CDR3 spans 15 amino acids. CDR1 is SGHRS and CDR2 is YFSETQ in the germline V gene. The junction had 6 bases not matched to a gene; V was cut back by 0 bases and J by 7 bases. The CDR3 nucleotides are TGCGCCAGCAGCTTGGCTGGGGACAGGGGACGTGGCTACACCTTC. Translating it yields CASSLAGDRGRGYTF.

J is TRBJ2-5 and V is TRBV5-6; TRBD1 or TRBD2 may be the D gene (5 bases each). The CDR3 loop spans 14 amino acids. V lost 4 bases to trimming and J lost 4 bases, with 14 bases between them. CDR1 and CDR2 from the germline V gene are SGHDT and YYEEEE. The CDR3 sequence is CASSPGASTETQYF. In nucleotides, the CDR3 is TGTGCCAGCAGCCCCGGGGCTAGCACAGAGACCCAGTACTTC.

The chain couples TRBV18 to TRBJ1-1, with a weak D call TRBD1 (6 bases). Germline V gene sequence: CDR1 KGHSH, CDR2 LQKENI. V dropped 5 bases and J dropped 5 bases, with 18 bases sitting between them. The CDR3 length is 15 residues. In nucleotides, the CDR3 is TGTGCCAGCTCAGAGACGACAGGTCCCGGGACTGAAGCTTTCTTT. Its protein product is CASSETTGPGTEAFF. The entire variable domain, with the rest obtained from reference TRBV18 and TRBJ1-1, is as follows: NAGVMQNPRHLVRRRGQEARLRCSPMKGHSHVYWYRQLPEEGLKFMVYLQKENIIDESGMPKERFSAEFPKEGPSILRIQQVVRGDSAAYFCASSETTGPGTEAFFGQGTRLTVV.

This sequence joins TRBV7-2 and TRBJ2-5, with 9 bases aligning to TRBD2. Germline lookup yields CDR1 SGHTA and CDR2 FQGNSA. The CDR3 covers 16 residues. With V trimmed by 5 bases and J by 2 bases, 9 bases remained unmatched. The CDR3 region is CASSPWASGTQETQYF. CDR3 DNA: TGTGCCAGCAGCCCGTGGGCTAGCGGGACGCAAGAGACCCAGTACTTC.

The genes are TRBV28 and TRBJ2-5; D possibly corresponds to TRBD1 (6 bases). This CDR3 comprises 15 residues. Per germline, CDR1 MDHEN and CDR2 SYDVKM. V shed 3 bases and J shed 0 bases, with 11 bases lying between them. The CDR3 reads CASSFQGTYQETQYF. The CDR3 coding sequence is TGTGCCAGCAGTTTTCAGGGGACCTACCAAGAGACCCAGTACTTC. The complete variable domain, with remaining parts taken from reference TRBV28 and TRBJ2-5, reads DVKVTQSSRYLVKRTGEKVFLECVQDMDHENMFWYRQDPGLGLRLIYFSYDVKMKEKGDIPEGYSVSREKKERFSLILESASTNQTSMYLCASSFQGTYQETQYFGPGTRLLVL.

In DNA form, the CDR3 reads TGCGCCAGCAGCTTACGACTAGCGGGAGAAACCGGGGAGCTGTTTTTT. This codes for CASSLRLAGETGELFF. The V call is TRBV5-1, the J call TRBJ2-2; TRBD2 matches at 12 bases. V trimming: 2 bases; J trimming: 5 bases; junction bases outside the gene matches: 4. The CDR3 has 16 amino acids. Germline lookup yields CDR1 SGHRS and CDR2 YFSETQ. Drawing the rest from reference TRBV5-1 and TRBJ2-2, the complete variable domain is KAGVTQTPRYLIKTRGQQVTLSCSPISGHRSVSWYQQTPGQGLQFLFEYFSETQRNKGNFPGRFSGRQFSNSRSEMNVSTLELGDSALYLCASSLRLAGETGELFFGEGSRLTVL.

The chain carries TRBV6-1 and TRBJ2-3; TRBD2 matches 11 bases. The CDR3 totals 16 residues. Germline loops: CDR1 MNHNS, CDR2 SASEGT. Trimming removed 4 bases from V and 4 bases from J; junction bases left unmatched: 7. CDR3 protein: CASSGRLAGKPDTQYF. The DNA of the CDR3 is TGTGCCAGCAGTGGAAGACTAGCGGGAAAACCAGATACGCAGTATTTT.

This sequence joins TRBV7-3 and TRBJ1-2; 8 bases agree with TRBD1. The trim removed 5 bases at V and 4 bases at J, leaving 3 bases unmatched. This CDR3 contains 13 residues. Germline V gives CDR1 SGHTA, CDR2 FQGTGA. DNA for the CDR3: TGTGCCAGCAGCCAAGACAGGGGCTATGGCTACACCTTC. It codes for CASSQDRGYGYTF.

This clone was found a few times. The chain joins TRBV19 to TRBJ1-5; 9 nucleotides agree with TRBD1. The CDR3 is 13 amino acids. The ends lost 6 bases at V and 5 bases at J; junction bases unmatched: 2. From germline, CDR1 is LNHDA and CDR2 SQIVND (reference sequence). The DNA for the CDR3 is TGTGCCAGTAGACAGGGGGCAGATCAGCCCCAGCATTTT. This encodes CASRQGADQPQHF.

The J gene is TRBJ2-5, the V gene TRBV13; 10 bases line up with TRBD1. The J call may be wrong; the DNA end is better matched by TRBJ2-7. The CDR3 is 16 amino acids. CDR1 and CDR2 from the germline V gene are PRHDT and FYEKMQ (reference sequence). This CDR3 reads CASSSLSGTGVNEQYF. Here the CDR3 DNA reads TGTGCCAGCAGCTCCCTTTCCGGGACAGGGGTAAACGAGCAGTACTTC.

The chain employs TRBV19 and TRBJ2-1, with D perhaps matching TRBD2 (5 bases). The CDR3 covers 12 residues. V dropped 6 bases and J dropped 7 bases, with 10 bases sitting between them. Germline assignment: CDR1 LNHDA and CDR2 SQIVND (reference sequence). The DNA for the CDR3 is TGTGCCAGTAGGGTCGGGATAAATGAGCAGTTCTTC. This codes for CASRVGINEQFF.

In its sample, this clone was seen once. This chain connects TRBV14 to TRBJ2-3; TRBD2 matches 8 bases. The length of the CDR3 is 16 residues. Germline values: CDR1 SGHDN, CDR2 FVKESK. J lost 0 bases, V lost 4 bases, and 6 bases had no gene match. This chain's CDR3 is CASSLIAGLSTDTQYF. As DNA, the CDR3 is TGTGCCAGCAGCCTCATAGCGGGATTAAGCACAGATACGCAGTATTTT.

This clone showed up just a few times. CDR3: CASSLGQSNNSPLHF. Here the CDR3 DNA reads TGTGCCAGCAGCCTTGGACAGTCAAATAATTCACCCCTCCACTTT. The chain recombines TRBV7-6 with TRBJ1-6; D might be TRBD1 (6 bases). The CDR3 sequence is 15 residues long. Germline CDR1 is SGHVS and CDR2 is FNYEAQ. V was clipped by 5 bases and J by 5 bases, with 13 bases between them. The full variable domain, in which reference TRBV7-6 and TRBJ1-6 provide the parts outside the CDR3, is GAGVSQSPRYKVTKRGQDVALRCDPISGHVSLYWYRQALGQGPEFLTYFNYEAQQDKSGLPNDRFSAERPEGSISTLTIQRTEQRDSAMYRCASSLGQSNNSPLHFGNGTRLTVT.

This clone was seen a single time. The chain combines TRBV19 with TRBJ1-1; no definite D call. The CDR3 is 14 residues long. CDR1 LNHDA and CDR2 SQIVND come from the germline V gene (reference sequence). Trimming removed 5 bases from V and 4 bases from J, with 14 bases in between. DNA for the CDR3: TGTGCCAGTAGTGCCAATTGGGAGGTCACTGAAGCTTTCTTT. As protein: CASSANWEVTEAFF.

V gene TRBV6-1 combines with J gene TRBJ1-3; 8 bases line up with TRBD1. Germline V lookup: CDR1 MNHNS, CDR2 SASEGT. There are 14 residues in the CDR3. V was clipped by 5 bases and J by 4 bases; unmatched bases: 4. The CDR3 is CASSQGAQGNTIYF. CDR3 bases: TGTGCCAGCAGTCAGGGGGCGCAGGGAAACACCATATATTTT.

The J gene is TRBJ1-2, the V gene TRBV27; weak D call: TRBD1 (6 bases). The V gene's germline CDR1 is MNHEY and CDR2 SMNVEV (reference sequence). CDR3 length: 14 residues. V was clipped by 0 bases and J by 4 bases, with 9 bases between them. CDR3 amino acids: CASSLSQGGYGYTF. The CDR3 DNA sequence: TGTGCCAGCAGTTTATCACAGGGTGGCTATGGCTACACCTTC.

V and J are TRBV19 and TRBJ2-3; D is tentatively TRBD1 or TRBD2 (5 bases each). V was shortened by 8 bases and J by 0 bases, with 12 bases between the two germline ends. The CDR3 extends over 14 amino acids. The V gene's germline CDR1 is LNHDA and CDR2 SQIVND (reference sequence). The CDR3 nucleotides are TGTGCCAGTCGTTGGGGGTCTAGCACAGATACGCAGTATTTT. This codes for CASRWGSSTDTQYF.

V usage is TRBV5-5 and J usage is TRBJ2-3; 10 bases are shared with TRBD2. The CDR3 extends over 13 amino acids. Germline V gives CDR1 SGHKS, CDR2 YYEKEE (reference sequence). J gave up 5 bases and V 6 bases, and 3 bases lay outside the gene matches. The CDR3 DNA sequence: TGTGCCAGCAACCTAGCGGGAGAAGATACGCAGTATTTT. Translation: CASNLAGEDTQYF.